The 10 T cell receptor beta chains given below trace back to one sample, sequenced in a study of technical replicates of blood from several donors. Some clones are missing from TCRdb's copy, which holds only in-frame ones; the method was immunoSEQ multiplex PCR. Of approximately 64,000 clones in the sample, 70% to 90% were seen once. The sequenced sample was PBMCs. The receptors were sampled from a human donor in good health. Some clones in this sample may be carry-over from other donors' samples.

The V gene is TRBV6-5, the J gene TRBJ2-7; D is possibly TRBD1 (6 bases). This CDR3 region has 14 residues. In germline, CDR1 is MNHEY, CDR2 SVGAGI. V lost 5 bases and J lost 6, with 17 bases in between. CDR3 protein: CASSKPSTGGEQYF. Here the CDR3 DNA reads TGTGCCAGCAGTAAACCCTCGACAGGAGGCGAGCAGTACTTC.

Here the CDR3 DNA reads TGTGCCAGCAGTACCGGGACTCGCCCCTACGAGCAGTACTTC. Translated: CASSTGTRPYEQYF. The V call is TRBV6-6, the J call TRBJ2-7; D is possibly TRBD2 (6 bases). The V and J ends lost 5 bases and 2 bases respectively, with 13 bases between them. Germline CDR1 is MNHNY and CDR2 is SVGAGI (reference sequence). The length of the CDR3 is 14 residues.

The rearrangement joins TRBV5-1 to TRBJ2-3; D not resolved. CDR1 SGHRS and CDR2 YFSETQ come from the germline V gene. This CDR3 contains 16 residues. Trimming stripped 1 base from V and 0 bases from J, with 12 bases between. The chain's CDR3 is CASSLSASASTDTQYF. The CDR3 coding sequence is TGCGCCAGCAGCTTGTCGGCCAGCGCTAGCACAGATACGCAGTATTTT.

J is TRBJ2-6 and V is TRBV12-1; the D segment call TRBD2 is taken from the table without a DNA check. TRBV12-1 is a known pseudogene. The CDR3 has 18 amino acids. CDR3 sequence reads: CASSLALAVPSGANVLTF. Written as DNA, the CDR3 is TGTGCCAGCAGCTTGGCCCTAGCGGTACCCTCTGGGGCCAACGTCCTGACTTTC.

The chain is built from TRBV5-1 and TRBJ2-2; TRBD2 agrees at 10 bases. CDR1 SGHRS and CDR2 YFSETQ come from the germline V gene. The CDR3 runs 17 residues. The V and J ends lost 3 bases and 3 bases, in that order; junction bases with no gene match: 8. CDR3 sequence: CASSSRPLAGDTGELFF. The CDR3, as DNA: TGCGCCAGCAGCTCCCGTCCGCTAGCGGGGGACACCGGGGAGCTGTTTTTT.

The chain uses TRBV29-1 and TRBJ2-3; TRBD1 matches at 8 bases. After removal of 4 bases from V and 2 bases from J, the junction contained 2 bases not matched to a gene. The CDR3 has 13 residues. CDR1 and CDR2 from the germline V gene are SQVTM and ANQGSEA. DNA of the CDR3: TGCAGCGTTGTGCAGGGGGCCACAGATACGCAGTATTTT. It is translated as CSVVQGATDTQYF.

This chain connects TRBV7-2 to TRBJ1-5; D call uncertain. CDR1 and CDR2 (germline): SGHTA, FQGNSA. V lost 4 bases, J lost 4 bases, and 8 bases lay in between. This CDR3 spans 13 amino acids. This CDR3 reads CASSSQRNQPQHF. The CDR3 DNA follows: TGTGCCAGCAGCTCTCAGCGAAATCAGCCCCAGCATTTT.

V is TRBV21-1 and J is TRBJ1-6; the table calls TRBD1, which could not be checked here. TRBV21-1 is a pseudogene segment. The CDR3 is 17 residues long. CDR3: CASSRPGQGAGNSPLHF. CDR3 sequence (DNA): TGTGCCAGCAGCCGCCCGGGACAGGGGGCAGGAAATTCACCCCTCCACTTT.

V is TRBV27 and J is TRBJ2-7, with 11 bases matching TRBD1. With 5 bases clipped from V and 6 bases from J, the junction kept 18 bases outside the gene matches. CDR3 length: 18 amino acids. Germline CDR1 and CDR2: MNHEY and SMNVEV (reference sequence). CDR3 nucleotide sequence: TGTGCCAGCAGTCTAAGTAGCATGTATAGGACAGGGGGCGCCGAGCAGTACTTC. Translating it yields CASSLSSMYRTGGAEQYF.

The rearrangement uses TRBV9 and TRBJ1-6, with D perhaps TRBD1 (5 bases). Germline CDR1 and CDR2: SGDLS and YYNGEE. Between the trimmed V and J ends, which lost 3 bases and 4 bases, there was a span of 20 bases. The CDR3 is 18 amino acids. The CDR3 sequence: CASSDKGGSDSYNSPLHF. Here the CDR3 DNA reads TGTGCCAGCAGCGACAAGGGAGGGTCAGACAGTTATAATTCACCCCTCCACTTT.